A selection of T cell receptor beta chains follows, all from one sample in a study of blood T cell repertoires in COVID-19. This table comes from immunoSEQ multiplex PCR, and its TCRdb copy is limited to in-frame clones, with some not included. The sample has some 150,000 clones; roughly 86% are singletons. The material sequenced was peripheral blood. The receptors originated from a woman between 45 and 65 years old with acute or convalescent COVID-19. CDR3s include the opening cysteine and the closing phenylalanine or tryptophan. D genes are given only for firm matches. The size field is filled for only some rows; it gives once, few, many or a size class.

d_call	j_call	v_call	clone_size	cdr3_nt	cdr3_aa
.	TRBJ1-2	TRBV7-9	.	TGTGCCAGCAGCTTAGACGTAGACTATGGCTACACCTTC	CASSLDVDYGYTF
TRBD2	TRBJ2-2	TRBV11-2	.	TGTGCCAGCAGCCTGTCTGGCGGGAGAACCGGGGAGCTGTTTTTT	CASSLSGGRTGELFF
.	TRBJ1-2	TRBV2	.	TGTGCCAGCAGTAGGGGGTCCGCTAACTATGGCTACACCTTC	CASSRGSANYGYTF
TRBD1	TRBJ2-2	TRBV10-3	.	TGTGCCATCAGTGGGGTACCGACAGGGAAGAACACCGGGGAGCTGTTTTTT	CAISGVPTGKNTGELFF
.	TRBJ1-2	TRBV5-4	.	TGTGCCAGCAGCTTGGACAGAAGCAATGGCTACACCTTC	CASSLDRSNGYTF
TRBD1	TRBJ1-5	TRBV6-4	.	TGTGCCAGCAGCCACGACAGGGGAAGTCAGCCCCAGCATTTT	CASSHDRGSQPQHF
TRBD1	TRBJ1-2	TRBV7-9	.	TGTGCCAGCAGCTTAGGTGGCAGGGGGCGCAGTAACTATGGCTACACCTTC	CASSLGGRGRSNYGYTF
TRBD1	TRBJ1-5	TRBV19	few	TGTGCCAGTAGTACTGGGGACAGGCCGGTCCAGCATTTT	CASSTGDRPVQHF
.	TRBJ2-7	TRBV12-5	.	TGTGCTAGTGGCTTAACCCGGGACAACTACGAGCAGTACTTC	CASGLTRDNYEQYF
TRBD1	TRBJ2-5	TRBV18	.	TGTGCCAGCTCCCTATACAGGGGTGACGAGACCCAGTACTTC	CASSLYRGDETQYF
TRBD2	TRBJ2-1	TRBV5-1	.	TGCGCCAGCAGCTTGCTCAGCGGGGGGTTTGATGAGCAGTTCTTC	CASSLLSGGFDEQFF
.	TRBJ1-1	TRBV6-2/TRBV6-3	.	TGTGCCAGCAGTTACTACAACCAGAACACTGAAGCTTTCTTT	CASSYYNQNTEAFF
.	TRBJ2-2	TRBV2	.	TGTGCCAGCAGTGAAGGCCGAAGGGGGATCAACACCGGGGAGCTGTTTTTT	CASSEGRRGINTGELFF
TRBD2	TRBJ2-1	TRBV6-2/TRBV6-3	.	TGTGCCAGCAGTCCGATACCGCTTAGCGGGAAAGACCTCAATGAGCAGTTCTTC	CASSPIPLSGKDLNEQFF
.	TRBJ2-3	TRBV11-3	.	TGTGCCAGCAGCTCGACAGGGAGGACAGATACGCAGTATTTT	CASSSTGRTDTQYF
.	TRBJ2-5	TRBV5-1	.	TGCGCCAGCAGCTTGGGGGACCGGGACACCCAAGAGATCCAGTACTTC	CASSLGDRDTQEIQYF
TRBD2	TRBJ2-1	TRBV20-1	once	TGCAGTGCTAGTACCGGGACTAGCGGGTACAATGAGCAGTTCTTC	CSASTGTSGYNEQFF
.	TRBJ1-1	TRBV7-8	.	TGTGCCAGCAGCTTAGGGAGTATGAACACTGAAGCTTTCTTT	CASSLGSMNTEAFF
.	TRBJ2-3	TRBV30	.	TGTGCCTGGATCGAGATAAGCACAGATACGCAGTATTTT	CAWIEISTDTQYF
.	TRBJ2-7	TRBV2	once	TGTGCCAGCAGTGAATCCATGGGGACTCTCCTCTCCTACGAGCAGTACTTC	CASSESMGTLLSYEQYF
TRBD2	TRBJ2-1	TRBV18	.	TGTGCCAGCTCCCTGTCGGGACTAGCGGACAATGAGCAGTTCTTC	CASSLSGLADNEQFF
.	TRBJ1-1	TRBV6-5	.	TGTGCCAGCAGTTTCCGACAGGCTGCAACGGAAGCTTTCTTT	CASSFRQAATEAFF
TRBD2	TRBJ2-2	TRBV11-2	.	TGTGCCAGCAGCACCCTCTCTAGCGGGAGGGCCAAGATTTTT	CASSTLSSGRAKIF
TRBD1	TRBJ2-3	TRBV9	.	TGTGCCAGCAGCCCCTGGACAGGGGTTAGCACAGATACGCAGTATTTT	CASSPWTGVSTDTQYF
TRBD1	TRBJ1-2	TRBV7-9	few	TGTGCCAGCAGCTTATTGGAGGACAGGGGTAACTATGGCTACACCTTC	CASSLLEDRGNYGYTF
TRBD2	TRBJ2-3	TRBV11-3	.	TGTGCCAGCAGCCCAGGGACTAGCGGGGGTCTAGATACGCAGTATTTT	CASSPGTSGGLDTQYF
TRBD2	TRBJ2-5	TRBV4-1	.	TGCGCCAGCAGCTCCTCAGTAGTAGCGGGAGGGAAATCCCAAGAGACCCAGTACTTC	CASSSSVVAGGKSQETQYF
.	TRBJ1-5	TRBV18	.	TGTGCCAGCTCACCTCAGGGGAAGCCCCAGCATTTT	CASSPQGKPQHF
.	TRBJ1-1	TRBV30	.	TGTGCCTGGATTCGGAGGAACACTGAAGCTTTCTTT	CAWIRRNTEAFF
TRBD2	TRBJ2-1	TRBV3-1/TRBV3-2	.	TGTGCCAGCAGCAACAGGGGTGGAGGACTAGCGGGAGGGAACGAGCAGTTCTTC	CASSNRGGGLAGGNEQFF
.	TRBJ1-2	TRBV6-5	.	TGTGCCAGCAGTATTGTGGACACCGACAATGGCTACACCTTC	CASSIVDTDNGYTF
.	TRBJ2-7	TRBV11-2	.	TGTGCCAGCAGCTTAGGACTGCGCTACGAGCAGTACTTC	CASSLGLRYEQYF
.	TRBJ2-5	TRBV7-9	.	TGTGCCTACAGGGCAGACTTACAAGAGACCCAGTACTTC	CAYRADLQETQYF
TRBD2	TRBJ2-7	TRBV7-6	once	TGTGCCAGCAGCCCTCGGACTAGCGGGGCCGGGGAGCAGTACTTC	CASSPRTSGAGEQYF
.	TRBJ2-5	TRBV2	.	TGTGCCAGCAGTGCGGGACACTATCAAGAGACCCAGTACTTC	CASSAGHYQETQYF
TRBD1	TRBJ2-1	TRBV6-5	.	TGTGCCAGCGGGCAGGGGGCGCTGAATGAGCAGTTCTTC	CASGQGALNEQFF
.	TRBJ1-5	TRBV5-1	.	TGCGCCAGCAGCTTGGTCGGTTCGGATCAGCCCCAGCATTTT	CASSLVGSDQPQHF
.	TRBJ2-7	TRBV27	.	TGTGCCAGCGTTAGGGCCGGGAGCTCCTACGAGCAGTACTTC	CASVRAGSSYEQYF
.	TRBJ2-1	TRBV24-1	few	TGTGCCACCAGTCGGGGTGATGAGCAGTTCTTC	CATSRGDEQFF
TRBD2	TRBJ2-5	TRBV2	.	TGTGCCAGCAGAGTCCGCCCTAGCGGCCAAGAGACCCAGTACTTC	CASRVRPSGQETQYF
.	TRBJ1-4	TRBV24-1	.	TGTGCCACCAGTGATGCGGGGAATAATGAAAAACTGTTTTTT	CATSDAGNNEKLFF
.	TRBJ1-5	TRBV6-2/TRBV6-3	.	TGTGCCAGCAGCCGCGACAGAGATCAGCCCCAGCATTTT	CASSRDRDQPQHF
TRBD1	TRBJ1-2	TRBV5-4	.	TGTGCCAGCAGCATAATTACAGGGGGCAACTATGGCTACACCTTC	CASSIITGGNYGYTF